This entry is about one T cell receptor beta chain. V dropped 2 bases and J dropped 1 base, with 5 bases sitting between them. From germline, CDR1 is SGHTA and CDR2 FQGTGA. The CDR3 contains 13 residues. These data come from a study of OX40 agonist ivuxolimab in advanced cancers. TCRdb's table, derived via immunoSEQ multiplex PCR, lists solely in-frame clones and lacks some. This sample has tens of thousands of clones, with about nine tenths found just once. The V and J genes are TRBV7-3 and TRBJ1-1; TRBD1 is a possible D gene (5 bases). This TCR was sampled from an adult with an advanced solid tumor such as melanoma, head and neck, liver or kidney cancer. The starting material was CD4+ or CD8+ T cells sorted from blood, obtained in a trial of the OX40 agonist ivuxolimab. The CDR3 nucleotides read TGTGCCAGCAGCTTAGGACAGAACACTGAAGCTTTCTTT. The encoded protein is CASSLGQNTEAFF. Based on the CDR3 plus reference TRBV7-3 and TRBJ1-1, the full variable domain is GAGVSQTPSNKVTEKGKYVELRCDPISGHTALYWYRQSLGQGPEFLIYFQGTGAADDSGLPNDRFFAVRPEGSVSTLKIQRTERGDSAVYLCASSLGQNTEAFFGQGTRLTVV.